This TCR beta chain is drawn from a study of blood T cell repertoires in COVID-19 (dated by TCRdb to 2020 to 2021). With respect to the entire study: Collaborator samples came from the United States, Italy and Spain and covered acute and convalescent phases of COVID-19. The material from the prospective study consisted of cDNA or gDNA derived from T cells, B-cell-depleted T cells, or PBMCs. Subjects who had been exposed to COVID-19, were actively infected with it, or had recovered from it provided the deeply sampled blood TCRbeta repertoires that made up the dataset. The repertoires were released in a freely available public database meant as a resource for research on the immune response to SARS-CoV-2. The samples were drawn from two sources: the first 160 participants of the ongoing ImmuneRACE study, and over 1,000 subjects contributed by 6 global collaborators. Nearly every sample came with metadata listing a de-identified subject ID, COVID-19 status, age in years and sex. Where available, HLA class I and class II types were taken from metadata supplied by the sample provider and were not determined by assay-based typing. The research as a whole found: The quantity of clinical and demographic metadata differed by source and by participant and was supplied without curation.

TCRbeta CDR3 regions were amplified from genomic DNA by means of the immunoSEQ Assay, a bias-controlled multiplex PCR. Processing in the source paper ran as follows. The number of nucleated cells in each sample was estimated by amplification of reference gene primers within the assay. To quantify the absolute abundance of each unique TCRbeta CDR3 rearrangement, sequence reads were collapsed and filtered. For each sample, productive Simpson clonality was calculated as the square root of Simpson's diversity index across productive rearrangements. TCRdb retrieved this table from immuneACCESS and kept in-frame rearrangements only. Not all clones are present; in checked studies, unresolved V genes account for under half, and no reason is known for the remainder. V and J calls and clone size are copied from that table; D and trimming were computed from the DNA. This sample has approximately 71,000 clones in its table, and 70% to 80% of those were observed once. 23% of the sample is taken by the ten largest.

As to this clone: Its antigen specificity is not known. Per-nucleotide qualities are absent, and no much larger clonotype sits a single base away.

For CDR1 and CDR2, the germline V gene lists MDHEN and SYDVKM. Compared with germline, V lacks 5 bases and J lacks 7 bases; bases without a gene match: 4. From its cysteine to its phenylalanine, the CDR3 spans 13 amino acids. CDR3 DNA is the only sequence kept; it has 39 bases, read in frame from the first base. Collaborating institutions collected whole blood in K2EDTA tubes following their own protocols. For TCRbeta analysis, collaborators shipped samples as frozen whole blood, isolated PBMCs, or DNA extracted from either of those sample types. Sequencing was performed on peripheral blood. This TCR was recovered from a human donor in a cohort sampled during active COVID-19. This chain joins TRBV28 to TRBJ1-1, with 10 middle bases fitting TRBD1. The CDR3 protein sequence reads: CASSRGDRGEAFF. The DNA is TGTGCCAGCAGTAGGGGGGACAGGGGTGAAGCTTTCTTT.